This T cell receptor (beta chain) was observed in a study of tumor-infiltrating lymphocytes in primary liver carcinoma. The study co-extracted DNA and RNA from about 21-30 mg of unsorted bulk tissue. This clonotype was picked up a small number of times. Its antigen is not identified. The ends were cut back, 11 bases at V and 6 bases at J, with 17 bases in the middle. The CDR3 loop spans 13 amino acids. Germline CDR1 SNHLY, CDR2 FYNNEI. Notes on the study in general: Blood's top-250-clone fraction was significantly lower than that of tumors (p = 0.039).

The input was approximately 500 ng total RNA; TCR beta cDNA was made from it with a constant-region primer. Library construction for TCR beta comprised three nested multiplex PCR rounds performed with slightly modified ARM-PCR. The study ran its first two PCR rounds for roughly 10 cycles each, using TRBV1-TRBV30 forward primers and a C-beta reverse primer. TCRdb independently ran MiXCR on the multiplex PCR reads; one entry per CDR3 protein. Altogether roughly 100,000 distinct CDR3 sequences are present, more than 65% being singletons, with the ten largest covering about 12%. The sequencing sample was made of liver tumor tissue from sampling region 2. Subset here: tumor region T2, inferior pole. The V and J genes are TRBV2 and TRBJ2-1; D might be TRBD1 or TRBD2, each matching 5 bases. The sequence was collected from a woman aged 55-69 years with primary liver carcinoma and hepatitis B virus infection. CDR3 coding DNA: TGTGCCGGGGGATATCTTGGGGGCAATGAGCAGTTCTTC. Amino acid sequence: CAGGYLGGNEQFF.